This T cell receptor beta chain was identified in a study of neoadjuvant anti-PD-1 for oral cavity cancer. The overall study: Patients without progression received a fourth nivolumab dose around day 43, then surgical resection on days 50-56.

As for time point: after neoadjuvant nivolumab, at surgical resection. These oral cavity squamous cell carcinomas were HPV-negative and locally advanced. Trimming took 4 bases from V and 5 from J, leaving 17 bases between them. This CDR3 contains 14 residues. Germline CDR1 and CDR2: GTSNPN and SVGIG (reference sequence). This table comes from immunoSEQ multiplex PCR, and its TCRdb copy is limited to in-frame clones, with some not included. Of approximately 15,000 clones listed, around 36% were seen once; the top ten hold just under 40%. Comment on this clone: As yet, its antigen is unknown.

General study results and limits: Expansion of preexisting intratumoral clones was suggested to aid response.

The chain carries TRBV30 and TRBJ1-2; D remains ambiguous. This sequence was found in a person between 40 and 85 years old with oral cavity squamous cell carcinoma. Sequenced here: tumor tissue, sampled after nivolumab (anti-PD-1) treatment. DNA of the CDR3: TGTGCCTGGAAGGGTCGCCAAAGCGGTTATGGCTACACCTTC. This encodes CAWKGRQSGYGYTF.